This TCR beta chain originates from a study of blood T cell repertoires in COVID-19. Study background: Collection of acute and convalescent COVID-19 samples took place in the United States, Italy and Spain. In each case, the material was cDNA or gDNA derived from T cells, B-cell-depleted T cells, or PBMCs.

Patients from Seattle were sampled longitudinally, starting during active infection. Germline V gives CDR1 LGHDT, CDR2 YNNKEL (reference sequence). With 0 bases clipped from V and 1 base from J, the junction kept 11 bases outside the gene matches. The CDR3 is 18 amino acids. Authors' processing steps: Amplification from reference gene primers served as the basis for estimated nucleated cell counts. Method: immunoSEQ multiplex PCR; TCRdb's copy keeps in-frame clones and lacks some. From that table come the V and J calls and clone size; the DNA was used to work out D and trimming. Here the sample spans more than 200,000 clones, under 90% being singletons.

The genes are TRBV3-1 (or the pseudogene TRBV3-2) and TRBJ2-5; 7 positions match TRBD2. This receptor was obtained from a woman over 75 with COVID-19, enrolled during active disease. The material sequenced was peripheral blood. CDR3 amino acids: CASSQDGPQRGVQETQYF. CDR3 coding DNA: TGTGCCAGCAGCCAAGATGGCCCCCAGCGGGGCGTCCAAGAGACCCAGTACTTC.